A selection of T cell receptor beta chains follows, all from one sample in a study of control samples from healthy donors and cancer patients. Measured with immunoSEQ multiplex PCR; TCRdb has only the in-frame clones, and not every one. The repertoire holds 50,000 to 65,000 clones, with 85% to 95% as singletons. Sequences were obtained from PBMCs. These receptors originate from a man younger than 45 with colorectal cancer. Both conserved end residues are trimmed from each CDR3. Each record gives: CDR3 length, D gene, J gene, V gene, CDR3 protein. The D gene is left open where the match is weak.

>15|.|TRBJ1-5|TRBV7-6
ASSLTGGAGSNQPQH
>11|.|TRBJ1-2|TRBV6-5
ASSLGGYYGYT
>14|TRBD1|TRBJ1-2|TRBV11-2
ASSLGNRGLNYGYT
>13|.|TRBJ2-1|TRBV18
ASSLRNGDYNEQF
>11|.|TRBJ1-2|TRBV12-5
ASGYTTGYGYT
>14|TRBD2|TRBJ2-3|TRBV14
ASSQGYSGGVDTQY
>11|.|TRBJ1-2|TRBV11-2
ASSFRGKDGYT
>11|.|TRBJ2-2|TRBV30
AWSLSTVGELF
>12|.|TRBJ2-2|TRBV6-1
ASSENRATGELF
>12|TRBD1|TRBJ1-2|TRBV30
ACQGGGGDYGYT
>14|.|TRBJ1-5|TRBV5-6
ASSLGAGNLNQPQH